The T cell receptor beta chain described here comes from a study of regulatory T cells in long-lasting Graves disease. The study, taken as a whole, reports: Peripheral blood alone, not thyroid tissue, underwent study.

To make TCR beta libraries, researchers used iRepertoire HTBI primers and Arm-PCR of CDR3 regions. TCRdb processed the multiplex PCR reads anew with MiXCR; each CDR3 protein has one entry. The sample holds roughly 490,000 distinct CDR3 sequences, roughly 23% seen once. The length of the CDR3 is 14 residues. CDR1 SGHAT and CDR2 FQNNGV come from the germline V gene. J was trimmed by 2 bases and V by 4 bases; bases with no gene match: 3. The time point here: persistent/refractory GD, antithyroid drugs over 5 years with positive TRAb. From PBMCs, RNA was extracted and then used to make the TCR library. Investigators report Graves' disease was diagnosed under American Thyroid Association guidelines. A blood draw put 8 to 10 milliliters of peripheral blood into EDTA tubes. With regard to this clonotype: The target antigen is unknown.

This rearrangement joins TRBV11-2 to TRBJ2-7; TRBD1 matches 9 bases. This TCR was recovered from a female donor with Graves disease. The material sequenced was peripheral blood mononuclear cells (PBMCs), taken when the disease was refractory, from a patient treated with antithyroid drugs. CDR3 bases: TGTGCCAGCAGCTGGGACAGGGCAACCTACGAGCAGTACTTC. This gives the protein CASSWDRATYEQYF.